Listed below are T cell receptor beta chains from one sample, sequenced in a study of shared clonotypes between healthy human individuals. Data came from immunoSEQ multiplex PCR; TCRdb stores just in-frame clones and leaves some out. Here the sample spans 600,000 to 700,000 clones, 55% to 85% being singletons. Sequenced material: memory CD4+ T cells sorted from blood. These receptor sequences come from a woman in her 30s in good health. CDR3s include the opening cysteine and the closing phenylalanine or tryptophan. D genes are given only for firm matches. Not every row has a clone size; where given, it reads once, few, many or a size class.

TRBV5-1	many	15	TRBJ2-1	TRBD2	CASSEWGLGGDEQFF	TGCGCCAGCAGCGAATGGGGACTAGGTGGGGATGAGCAGTTCTTC
TRBV2	-	15	TRBJ2-3	-	CASIKGETSTDTQYF	TGTGCCAGCATCAAAGGGGAGACTAGTACAGATACGCAGTATTTT
TRBV6-6	once	15	TRBJ2-4	TRBD2	CASSPLAVAKNIQYF	TGTGCCAGCAGTCCCCTAGCGGTAGCCAAAAACATTCAGTACTTC
TRBV5-1	many	18	TRBJ1-2	-	CASSLVFEGGSKDAGYTF	TGCGCCAGCAGCTTGGTATTCGAAGGGGGGAGCAAGGATGCTGGCTACACCTTC
TRBV5-1	-	14	TRBJ2-7	TRBD1	CASSGRTGTYEQYF	TGCGCCAGCAGCGGAAGGACAGGGACTTACGAGCAGTACTTC
TRBV6-6	-	13	TRBJ1-1	TRBD1	CASSSRDREEAFF	TGTGCCAGCAGTTCCCGCGACAGGGAAGAAGCTTTCTTT
TRBV20-1	few	11	TRBJ1-2	-	CSASREGGYTF	TGCAGTGCTAGTAGGGAAGGTGGCTACACCTTC
TRBV29-1	-	12	TRBJ2-5	-	CSVGRGVETQYF	TGCAGCGTTGGGCGAGGGGTCGAGACCCAGTACTTC
TRBV28	-	14	TRBJ2-5	-	CASLRGYAQETQYF	TGTGCCAGCCTGAGGGGGTATGCCCAAGAGACCCAGTACTTC
TRBV28	-	14	TRBJ2-2	-	CASSENGVTGELFF	TGTGCCAGCAGCGAAAACGGGGTCACCGGGGAGCTGTTTTTT
TRBV5-4	-	15	TRBJ2-6	-	CASSATATGANVLTF	TGTGCCAGCAGCGCGACAGCGACTGGGGCCAACGTCCTGACTTTC
TRBV10-3	-	16	TRBJ1-3	TRBD1	CAITRNRDSGGNTIYF	TGTGCCATCACCCGCAACCGGGACAGTGGGGGAAACACCATATATTTT
TRBV27	many	14	TRBJ2-7	-	CASSFLPRGYEQYF	TGTGCCAGCAGTTTCCTCCCTAGGGGCTACGAGCAGTACTTC
TRBV6-5	-	16	TRBJ2-3	TRBD2	CASSYSTSGITDTQYF	TGTGCCAGCAGTTACTCTACTAGCGGGATAACAGATACGCAGTATTTT
TRBV10-3	-	15	TRBJ2-3	TRBD2	CAISEGSGDTDTQYF	TGTGCCATCAGTGAGGGTAGCGGGGACACAGATACGCAGTATTTT
TRBV15	-	14	TRBJ1-1	-	CATSRDLRLSEAFF	TGTGCCACCAGCAGAGATCTGAGGTTGTCCGAAGCTTTCTTT
TRBV11-2	few	16	TRBJ2-1	TRBD2	CASSFRGSITYNEQFF	TGTGCCAGCAGCTTCCGCGGGAGTATAACCTACAATGAGCAGTTCTTC
TRBV4-1	-	17	TRBJ2-7	-	CASSQELSLSGVGEQYF	TGCGCCAGCAGCCAAGAACTCTCTCTCTCCGGGGTAGGCGAGCAGTACTTC
TRBV14	-	14	TRBJ2-1	-	CASRRDLTGDEQFF	TGTGCCAGCAGACGGGACTTGACGGGTGATGAGCAGTTCTTC
TRBV10-3	few	14	TRBJ1-1	TRBD1	CAISEGQGITEAFF	TGTGCCATCAGTGAGGGACAGGGGATTACTGAAGCTTTCTTT
TRBV5-1	-	14	TRBJ2-7	TRBD1	CASITGTGDGEQYF	TGCGCCAGCATAACCGGGACAGGGGACGGCGAGCAGTACTTC
TRBV11-2	-	14	TRBJ2-7	-	CASSLGTGTYEQYF	TGTGCCAGCAGCCTCGGGACGGGGACCTACGAGCAGTACTTC
TRBV2	once	15	TRBJ2-7	TRBD1	CASTTLGTGEHEQYF	TGTGCCAGCACGACTCTCGGGACAGGGGAGCACGAGCAGTACTTC
TRBV18	once	13	TRBJ2-5	-	CASSPLPEETQYF	TGTGCCAGCTCACCCTTGCCGGAAGAGACCCAGTACTTC
TRBV30	-	12	TRBJ2-7	-	CAWGFGEYEQYF	TGTGCCTGGGGTTTCGGGGAATACGAGCAGTACTTC
TRBV9	-	14	TRBJ2-5	-	CASSVGQMRETQYF	TGTGCCAGCAGCGTAGGACAGATGAGGGAGACCCAGTACTTC
TRBV5-1	once	16	TRBJ1-3	-	CASSHGGDTYGNTIYF	TGCGCCAGCAGCCATGGAGGGGACACCTATGGAAACACCATATATTTT
TRBV10-3	many	11	TRBJ2-1	-	CAISVQNEQFF	TGTGCCATCAGTGTTCAGAATGAGCAGTTCTTC
TRBV10-3	-	20	TRBJ2-5	TRBD2	CAISAQPGLAGSQYQETQYF	TGTGCCATCAGTGCCCAACCTGGACTAGCGGGGTCACAGTACCAAGAGACCCAGTACTTC
TRBV5-5	many	15	TRBJ2-7	TRBD2	CASSLVASGYYEQYF	TGTGCCAGCAGCTTGGTGGCTAGCGGGTACTACGAGCAGTACTTC
TRBV18	many	15	TRBJ1-1	-	CASSLRDGANTEAFF	TGTGCCAGCTCCCTCAGGGATGGAGCGAACACTGAAGCTTTCTTT
TRBV18	-	13	TRBJ1-2	-	CASSPEERVGYTF	TGTGCCAGCTCACCAGAGGAGAGGGTCGGCTACACCTTC
TRBV19	-	14	TRBJ1-1	-	CASSRAVMNTEAFF	TGTGCCAGTAGTAGGGCAGTAATGAACACTGAAGCTTTCTTT
TRBV7-2	-	11	TRBJ2-7	-	CASSRQREQYF	TGTGCCAGCAGCCGTCAAAGGGAGCAGTACTTC
TRBV30	-	12	TRBJ2-7	-	CAWSVYSYEQYF	TGTGCCTGGAGTGTGTATAGTTACGAGCAGTACTTC
TRBV5-1	many	18	TRBJ2-2	TRBD2	CASSLVGLAGDETGELFF	TGCGCCAGCAGCTTGGTGGGACTAGCGGGAGACGAGACCGGGGAGCTGTTTTTT
TRBV7-9	-	12	TRBJ2-1	-	CASSSGEGEQFF	TGTGCCAGCAGCTCTGGAGAGGGAGAGCAGTTCTTC
TRBV29-1	-	13	TRBJ2-3	TRBD2	CSVGGSSTDTQYF	TGCAGCGTTGGCGGGAGCTCGACAGATACGCAGTATTTT
TRBV30	-	11	TRBJ2-7	TRBD1	CAWNLGTGQYF	TGTGCCTGGAACCTCGGGACAGGGCAGTACTTC
TRBV19	once	17	TRBJ2-3	TRBD2	CASSTNGLAGGTDTQYF	TGTGCCAGTAGTACAAACGGACTAGCGGGGGGCACAGATACGCAGTATTTT
TRBV28	-	12	TRBJ2-1	-	CASSLQGREQFF	TGTGCCAGCAGTTTACAGGGCCGTGAGCAGTTCTTC
TRBV6-4	many	14	TRBJ1-1	-	CASSVGDKSTEAFF	TGTGCCAGCAGTGTTGGGGACAAGAGCACTGAAGCTTTCTTT